The 31 T cell receptor beta chains below all came from one sample that was sequenced in a study of T cell changes during pregnancy in multiple sclerosis. Assay: immunoSEQ multiplex PCR; the TCRdb copy retains only in-frame clones and omits some. The data show approximately 100,000 clones, 94% seen once. This material consisted of peripheral blood, taken before pregnancy. The receptors were gathered from a female donor with multiple sclerosis, enrolled in a pregnancy study.

In its sample, this clone was seen once. This chain uses TRBV5-5 with TRBJ1-1; 9 positions match TRBD1. CDR3 length: 15 residues. The J segment lost 4 bases and the V segment lost 4 bases, leaving 8 bases of the junction unmatched. Germline V CDR1 and CDR2: SGHKS, YYEKEE (reference sequence). CDR3 region: CASSHLPGQGTEAFF. In DNA, the CDR3 is TGTGCCAGCAGCCACCTTCCGGGACAGGGCACTGAAGCTTTCTTT.

This clone was observed once. The chain carries TRBV19 and TRBJ1-4, with TRBD1 matching 7 bases. In germline, CDR1 is LNHDA, CDR2 SQIVND (reference sequence). The trim removed 6 bases at V and 6 bases at J, leaving 7 bases unmatched. The CDR3 totals 14 residues. The CDR3 region has the DNA TGTGCCAGTAGAGCCGGGACAGTGGATGAAAAACTGTTTTTT. This sequence encodes CASRAGTVDEKLFF.

The gene calls are TRBV28 and TRBJ2-3; the D is unclear. V lost 3 bases to trimming and J lost 2 bases, with 9 bases between them. Germline assignment: CDR1 MDHEN and CDR2 SYDVKM. The CDR3 is 14 residues long. In nucleotides, the CDR3 is TGTGCCAGCAGTTTTTGGGCCGACACAGATACGCAGTATTTT. Its protein is CASSFWADTDTQYF.

The rearrangement uses TRBV11-2 and TRBJ2-7, with 7 bases fitting TRBD2. The germline V gene encodes CDR1 SGHAT and CDR2 FQNNGV. This CDR3 has 14 amino acids. With V trimmed by 0 bases and J by 6 bases, 5 bases remained unmatched. As DNA, the CDR3 is TGTGCCAGCAGCTTAGATAGACTAGCAGGCGAGCAGTACTTC. Encoded protein: CASSLDRLAGEQYF.

The J gene is TRBJ2-7, the V gene TRBV19, with a tentative D call TRBD1 (5 bases). The V and J ends lost 5 bases and 1 base respectively, with 21 bases between them. There are 17 residues in the CDR3. CDR1 LNHDA and CDR2 SQIVND come from the germline V gene (reference sequence). Written as DNA, the CDR3 is TGTGCCAGTAGTCCGGCGCAGGGTTCCTCGATTTCCTACGAGCAGTACTTC. As protein: CASSPAQGSSISYEQYF.

V usage is TRBV5-1 and J usage is TRBJ1-4, with 9 bases fitting TRBD1. The CDR3 totals 16 residues. The germline V gene has CDR1 SGHRS and CDR2 YFSETQ. V lost 0 bases to trimming and J lost 8 bases; unmatched junction nucleotides: 8. For the CDR3, the DNA is TGCGCCAGCAGCTTGGATCCGGGACAGGGACGAGAAAAACTGTTTTTT. Amino acid sequence: CASSLDPGQGREKLFF.

The chain recombines TRBV11-3 with TRBJ2-1, with 9 bases lining up with TRBD1. Germline-derived CDR1 and CDR2 are SGHNT and YENEEA. The CDR3 contains 16 residues. The V gene end was trimmed by 3 bases and the J gene end by 8 bases; junction bases not matched to a gene: 11. Here the CDR3 DNA reads TGTGCCAGCAGCTTTCGTGGGACAGGGAGGATAGATGAGCAGTTCTTC. It is translated as CASSFRGTGRIDEQFF.

V and J are TRBV13 and TRBJ2-2; 7 bases map to TRBD2. The CDR3 has 13 amino acids. Germline V gene data show CDR1 as PRHDT and CDR2 as FYEKMQ (reference sequence). J lost 2 bases, V lost 10 bases, and 4 bases had no gene match. CDR3 bases: TGTGCCACCGGACTAGAAAACACCGGGGAGCTGTTTTTT. It is translated as CATGLENTGELFF.

The rearrangement uses TRBV9 and TRBJ1-1; D uncertain. The CDR3 covers 15 residues. Germline values: CDR1 SGDLS, CDR2 YYNGEE. V lost 0 bases and J 1 base, leaving 10 bases between the germline ends. In DNA, the CDR3 is TGTGCCAGCAGCGTAGGCTCTCTAGGGAACACTGAAGCTTTCTTT. Translated: CASSVGSLGNTEAFF.

The rearrangement links TRBV11-2 to TRBJ1-5; no definite D call. The CDR3 extends over 13 amino acids. CDR1 is SGHAT and CDR2 is FQNNGV in the germline V gene. Trimming removed 1 base at V and 3 bases at J, with 4 bases between. The CDR3 loop reads CASSLVYNQPQHF. The CDR3 DNA sequence: TGTGCCAGCAGCTTAGTCTACAATCAGCCCCAGCATTTT.

The gene calls are TRBV4-1 and TRBJ1-2; unclear D gene. The CDR3 is 11 residues long. Trimming stripped 3 bases from V and 13 bases from J, with 12 bases between. CDR1 is MGHRA, CDR2 YSYEKL, per germline. This CDR3 is CASSQASSPTF. The CDR3 DNA sequence: TGCGCCAGCAGCCAGGCATCTAGCCCCACCTTC.

The chain joins TRBV9 to TRBJ2-5, with D perhaps TRBD2 (7 bases). Between the trimmed V and J ends, which lost 3 bases and 2 bases, there was a span of 14 bases. CDR1 and CDR2 (germline): SGDLS, YYNGEE. This CDR3 is built from 15 residues. CDR3 residues: CASSAAGARQETQYF. CDR3 nucleotide sequence: TGTGCCAGCAGCGCCGCGGGGGCACGTCAAGAGACCCAGTACTTC.

Of note for this clone: The identical CDR3 is also encoded by other nucleotide sequences in the sample. V gene TRBV5-1 combines with J gene TRBJ2-7; D gene ambiguous. Germline assignment: CDR1 SGHRS and CDR2 YFSETQ. V dropped 0 bases and J dropped 1 base, with 5 bases sitting between them. The CDR3 runs to 13 residues. CDR3 loop: CASSLDNSYEQYF. The CDR3 coding sequence is TGCGCCAGCAGCTTGGATAATTCCTACGAGCAGTACTTC.

In its sample, this clone was seen a few times. The gene calls are TRBV28 and TRBJ1-1, with TRBD1 identical over 10 bases. Per germline, CDR1 MDHEN and CDR2 SYDVKM. This CDR3 has 13 amino acids. V was clipped by 6 bases and J by 5 bases; unmatched bases: 3. The chain's CDR3 is CASSMGQGTEAFF. CDR3 coding DNA: TGTGCCAGCAGCATGGGACAGGGGACTGAAGCTTTCTTT.

This CDR3 is CASSRDSSGYTF. CDR3 in DNA: TGTGCCAGCAGTAGGGACAGTTCAGGCTACACCTTC. The chain joins TRBV25-1 to TRBJ1-2; 7 bases map to TRBD1. The germline gives CDR1 MGHDK, CDR2 SYGVNS. J was trimmed by 8 bases and V by 5 bases; bases with no gene match: 5. CDR3 length equals 12 residues.

V is TRBV30 and J is TRBJ1-1, with unresolved D. The CDR3 loop spans 14 amino acids. Germline V lookup: CDR1 GTSNPN, CDR2 SVGIG (reference sequence). With 0 bases removed from V and 6 bases from J, the gap between germline ends came to 14 bases. The CDR3 DNA follows: TGTGCCTGGAGTGTTATCGGGGAAGAAGCTGAAGCTTTCTTT. Protein product: CAWSVIGEEAEAFF.

This sequence joins TRBV7-9 and TRBJ1-2, with TRBD1 identical over 8 bases. Germline trimming cut 4 bases from V and 3 bases from J; bases unmatched to any gene: 4. CDR3 size: 14 residues. Germline values: CDR1 SEHNR, CDR2 FQNEAQ (reference sequence). In DNA form, the CDR3 reads TGTGCCAGCAGCTCGGGACAGGCCTACTATGGCTACACCTTC. Amino acids: CASSSGQAYYGYTF.

The J gene is TRBJ2-5, the V gene TRBV7-3; D gene unclear. The CDR3 has 13 residues. CDR1 and CDR2 (germline): SGHTA, FQGTGA. V shed 5 bases and J shed 5 bases, with 12 bases lying between them. Here the CDR3 reads CASSLHDGETQYF. CDR3 DNA sequence: TGTGCCAGCAGCCTCCACGACGGGGAGACCCAGTACTTC.

The J gene is TRBJ2-1, the V gene TRBV5-5; 9 nucleotides align to TRBD1. CDR1 and CDR2 (germline): SGHKS, YYEKEE (reference sequence). The trim removed 4 bases at V and 6 bases at J, leaving 8 bases unmatched. This CDR3 spans 15 amino acids. The CDR3 sequence is CASSHRWDRVNEQFF. In DNA form, the CDR3 reads TGTGCCAGCAGCCATCGATGGGACAGGGTCAATGAGCAGTTCTTC. Using reference TRBV5-5 and TRBJ2-1 for the parts outside the CDR3, the full variable domain is DAGVTQSPTHLIKTRGQQVTLRCSPISGHKSVSWYQQVLGQGPQFIFQYYEKEERGRGNFPDRFSARQFPNYSSELNVNALLLGDSALYLCASSHRWDRVNEQFFGPGTRLTVL.

V is TRBV5-6 and J is TRBJ2-5; TRBD1 matches at 11 bases. The CDR3 length is 15 residues. Germline CDR1 reads SGHDT; CDR2 reads YYEEEE. The J segment lost 4 bases and the V segment lost 3 bases, leaving 5 bases of the junction unmatched. The DNA for the CDR3 is TGTGCCAGCAGCTGGGGACAGGGGGGAAGAGAGACCCAGTACTTC. Translation gives CASSWGQGGRETQYF. Based on the CDR3 plus reference TRBV5-6 and TRBJ2-5, the full variable domain is DAGVTQSPTHLIKTRGQQVTLRCSPKSGHDTVSWYQQALGQGPQFIFQYYEEEERQRGNFPDRFSGHQFPNYSSELNVNALLLGDSALYLCASSWGQGGRETQYFGPGTRLLVL.

The rearrangement links TRBV28 to TRBJ2-7, with 7 bases that match TRBD1. CDR3 length: 14 residues. Losses at the gene ends were 5 bases for V and 2 bases for J; bases not matched to a gene: 6. The germline V gene has CDR1 MDHEN and CDR2 SYDVKM. CDR3 in amino acids: CASSIRQGPYEQYF. The CDR3 DNA is TGTGCCAGCAGTATACGACAGGGACCCTACGAGCAGTACTTC.

V and J are TRBV12-5 and TRBJ2-4; 8 bases align to TRBD1. The V and J ends lost 7 bases and 0 bases, in that order; junction bases with no gene match: 8. CDR1 is LGHNT, CDR2 FRNRAP, per germline. The CDR3 spans 16 residues. DNA of the CDR3: TGTGCTAGTGCCGACGACAGGGGCCAAGCCAAAAACATTCAGTACTTC. Protein sequence: CASADDRGQAKNIQYF.

This chain uses TRBV6-5 with TRBJ1-1, with 8 bases fitting TRBD1. The CDR3 sequence is 13 residues long. V lost 6 bases and J lost 4; bases outside the gene matches: 4. CDR1 and CDR2 (germline): MNHEY, SVGAGI. The CDR3 here is CASSLTGVTEAFF. The DNA of the CDR3 is TGTGCCAGCAGCCTGACAGGGGTCACTGAAGCTTTCTTT.

The V and J genes are TRBV6-5 and TRBJ1-4; 7 bases align to TRBD1. The germline gives CDR1 MNHEY, CDR2 SVGAGI. The CDR3 covers 14 residues. V lost 7 bases and J lost 7; bases outside the gene matches: 9. CDR3 coding DNA: TGTGCCAGCACGGAACAGGGGCGGGGTGAAAAACTGTTTTTT. It yields the protein CASTEQGRGEKLFF.

CDR3 DNA sequence: TGTGCCAGCAGTTGGGTCGGGATCGGTAACAATGAGCAGTTCTTC. Encoded protein: CASSWVGIGNNEQFF. This sequence joins TRBV6-5 and TRBJ2-1, with D perhaps TRBD2 (5 bases). The V gene lost 4 bases and the J gene lost 5 bases, with 15 bases spanning the gap. The CDR3 extends over 15 amino acids. In germline, CDR1 is MNHEY, CDR2 SVGAGI.

CDR3 in amino acids: CASSESTGQETQYF. As DNA, the CDR3 is TGCGCCAGCAGTGAGTCGACAGGACAAGAGACCCAGTACTTC. The rearrangement uses TRBV10-1 and TRBJ2-5; a possible D gene is TRBD1 (6 bases). Between the trimmed V and J ends, which lost 0 bases and 2 bases, there was a span of 7 bases. This CDR3 region has 14 residues. In germline, CDR1 is WNHNN, CDR2 SYGVQD (reference sequence).

The rearrangement links TRBV7-3 to TRBJ2-6, with D possibly TRBD1 on 5 matching bases. Trimming removed 4 bases from V and 0 bases from J, with 19 bases in between. The germline gives CDR1 SGHTA, CDR2 FQGTGA. The CDR3 is made up of 19 amino acids. CDR3 bases: TGTGCCAGCAGCTCGACCCCATGGGGCAGCCACTCTGGGGCCAACGTCCTGACTTTC. Translation gives CASSSTPWGSHSGANVLTF.

The chain employs TRBV6-6 and TRBJ1-2, with 7 bases fitting TRBD1. CDR1 and CDR2 (germline): MNHNY, SVGAGI (reference sequence). V gave up 6 bases and J gave up 4 bases; unmatched junction bases: 2. The length of the CDR3 is 12 residues. CDR3 residues: CASSGTVYGYTF. CDR3 nucleotides: TGTGCCAGCAGCGGGACAGTCTATGGCTACACCTTC.

The V gene is TRBV7-9, the J gene TRBJ2-7; no firm D call. The CDR3 is 14 amino acids. The germline V gene encodes CDR1 SEHNR and CDR2 FQNEAQ (reference sequence). Trimming stripped 1 base from V and 3 bases from J, with 10 bases between. The CDR3 spells CASSLDYGLYEQYF. The CDR3 DNA reads as TGTGCCAGCAGCTTAGACTACGGCCTCTACGAGCAGTACTTC.

The CDR3 nucleotides read TGTGCCAGCAGTTTTGACAGGAAATCACCTATGAGTGAGCAGTTCTTC. It translates to CASSFDRKSPMSEQFF. This chain joins TRBV6-6 and TRBJ2-1; D possibly corresponds to TRBD1 (6 bases). The germline gives CDR1 MNHNY, CDR2 SVGAGI (reference sequence). The CDR3 is 16 residues long. Trimming removed 4 bases at V and 9 bases at J, with 22 bases between.

The chain uses TRBV9 and TRBJ2-7; 10 bases align to TRBD2. There are 15 residues in the CDR3. CDR1 SGDLS and CDR2 YYNGEE come from the germline V gene. Trimming at V came to 0 bases and at J to 7 bases, leaving 7 bases not matched to a gene. DNA of the CDR3: TGTGCCAGCAGCGTAGGAGCTAGCGGGAGTGGTGAGCAGTACTTC. Translated, it gives CASSVGASGSGEQYF.